A selection of T cell receptor beta chains follows, all from one sample in a study of blood T cell dynamics during melanoma immunotherapy. Sequencing was performed with immunoSEQ multiplex PCR; in TCRdb, only in-frame clones are kept and a portion is missing. The data hold 7,800 or so clones, with 81% observed a single time. The specimen comprised blood, sampled from a patient treated with checkpoint blockade. The receptor source for this set is a human donor with melanoma. Each CDR3 is given with its conserved first and last residue. Each record gives: clone size, J gene, D gene, V gene, CDR3 protein, CDR3 DNA. The D gene is left open where the match is weak. Size is stated for part of the rows, as once, few or many counts, or as a class when the clone is expanded.

-,TRBJ2-7,TRBD1,TRBV5-4,CASSFGTGAYEQYF,TGTGCCAGCAGCTTTGGGACAGGGGCCTACGAGCAGTACTTC
-,TRBJ1-4,-,TRBV29-1,CSVPGTVGGANEKLFF,TGCAGCGTTCCGGGGACGGTTGGGGGAGCTAATGAAAAACTGTTTTTT
-,TRBJ1-2,TRBD1,TRBV25-1,CASSGHRGNYGYTF,TGTGCCAGCAGTGGACACAGGGGTAACTATGGCTACACCTTC
-,TRBJ1-5,-,TRBV5-1,CVSSLAPTGAQPQHF,TGCGTCAGCAGCTTGGCCCCGACAGGCGCTCAGCCCCAGCATTTT
-,TRBJ2-7,-,TRBV11-1,CASTGGGREQYF,TGTGCCAGCACCGGGGGCGGACGGGAGCAGTACTTC
-,TRBJ1-1,-,TRBV19,CATGTMNTEAFF,TGTGCCACCGGAACAATGAACACTGAAGCTTTCTTT
-,TRBJ1-2,-,TRBV10-3,CAIRSGSANYGYTF,TGTGCCATCAGATCAGGATCAGCTAACTATGGCTACACCTTC
-,TRBJ2-7,TRBD1,TRBV7-9,CASSFDRDHEQYF,TGTGCCAGCAGCTTCGACAGGGACCACGAGCAGTACTTC
-,TRBJ2-1,-,TRBV27,CASSLSWAASSYNEQFF,TGTGCCAGCAGTTTATCGTGGGCGGCGAGCTCCTACAATGAGCAGTTCTTC
-,TRBJ1-4,-,TRBV6-5,CASNHPQAANEKLFF,TGTGCCAGCAACCACCCACAGGCTGCTAATGAAAAACTGTTTTTT
once,TRBJ2-7,-,TRBV27,CASSRTGFEQYF,TGTGCCAGCAGTCGAACAGGGTTCGAGCAGTACTTC
-,TRBJ2-5,-,TRBV7-2,CASRLAGETQYF,TGTGCCAGCAGGCTAGCAGGAGAGACCCAGTACTTC
-,TRBJ1-1,-,TRBV9,CASGRLGTPNTEAFF,TGTGCCAGCGGCCGACTAGGGACACCGAACACTGAAGCTTTCTTT
few,TRBJ2-7,-,TRBV6-1,CASSEGTENYEQYF,TGTGCCAGCAGTGAAGGGACAGAAAACTACGAGCAGTACTTC
-,TRBJ1-3,-,TRBV7-8,CASRADSGNTIYF,TGTGCCAGCAGGGCGGATTCTGGAAACACCATATATTTT
-,TRBJ1-2,-,TRBV6-5,CAIRTGMNYGYTF,TGTGCCATCCGGACGGGTATGAACTATGGCTACACCTTC
-,TRBJ2-7,-,TRBV28,CASRSEYYEQYF,TGTGCCAGCAGATCAGAATACTACGAGCAGTACTTC
-,TRBJ2-7,-,TRBV5-5,CASSLAFRAGEQYF,TGTGCCAGCAGCTTGGCGTTCAGGGCGGGCGAGCAGTACTTC
-,TRBJ2-2,-,TRBV4-2,CASSLLTDYTGELFF,TGTGCCAGCAGCCTTCTTACAGACTACACCGGGGAGCTGTTTTTT
-,TRBJ2-7,-,TRBV19,CASSLAQTASHEQYF,TGTGCCAGTAGTCTGGCGCAGACGGCCTCTCACGAGCAGTACTTC
-,TRBJ2-7,-,TRBV15,CATATPGTNHEQYF,TGTGCCACCGCGACTCCGGGGACAAATCACGAGCAGTACTTC
-,TRBJ2-2,-,TRBV4-1,CASSQDPGVDTGELFF,TGCGCCAGCAGCCAAGATCCAGGGGTGGACACCGGGGAGCTGTTTTTT
-,TRBJ2-4,TRBD1,TRBV5-6,CASSLVPGQGRGRNIQYF,TGTGCCAGCAGCTTGGTCCCGGGACAGGGTAGGGGGAGGAACATTCAGTACTTC